This paragraph covers one TCR beta chain sequence. The data are from a study of blood T cell repertoires in COVID-19. Overall study: Some COVID-19 samples were acute and others convalescent; all came from the United States, Italy and Spain. PBMCs, B-cell-depleted T cells, or T cells were the source of the cDNA or gDNA that made up the material.

Per germline, CDR1 SGHTA and CDR2 FQGTGA. V lost 5 bases, J lost 2 bases, and 6 bases stayed unmatched. CDR3 size: 16 residues. The authors' processing: Amplification of reference gene primers provided the estimated nucleated cell counts. Some clones are missing from TCRdb's copy, which holds only in-frame ones; the method was immunoSEQ multiplex PCR. That table furnishes V, J and clone size, whereas the DNA furnished D and trimming. Among about 220,000 clones, 80% to 90% were seen once, and the ten largest hold more than 4.5%. Sequenced input: peripheral blood. The chain employs TRBV7-3 and TRBJ2-3; 11 bases line up with TRBD2. The clonotype comes from an older woman who had recovered from COVID-19. The CDR3 DNA reads TGTGCCAGCAGCCTCCTAGCGGGGGGACCCACAGATACGCAGTATTTT. It codes for CASSLLAGGPTDTQYF.